One T cell receptor (beta chain) is described in this entry. The antigen is not known. Measured with immunoSEQ multiplex PCR; TCRdb has only the in-frame clones, and not every one. Of about half a million clones listed, 60% to 80% are singletons. The donors were adults (healthy and HIV-negative) with no recent acute infections or vaccinations. Genomic DNA for unsorted samples was obtained from around 94 million PBMCs. The sample is drawn from a study of shared clonotypes between healthy human individuals. Study-level information: Contributing individuals were two females and a few males aged 18 to 49.

Regarding the study as a whole: The low donor count limited represented genetic and exposure-history diversity.

With 6 bases removed from V and 6 bases from J, the gap between germline ends came to 18 bases. Germline V CDR1 and CDR2: MNHNS, SASEGT. The CDR3 has 15 amino acids. The receptor comes from a woman aged 35 to 49 in good health. Some clones in this sample may be carry-over from other donors' samples. The rearrangement links TRBV6-1 to TRBJ2-1; D possibly corresponds to TRBD1 (6 bases). Sample: PBMCs. The CDR3 protein is CASSWGQGRSNEQFF. CDR3 sequence (DNA): TGTGCCAGCAGCTGGGGACAAGGGAGAAGCAATGAGCAGTTCTTC.